A selection of T cell receptor beta chains follows, all from one sample in a study of cytotoxic CD8 clonotypes in ibrutinib-treated CLL. The repertoire was sequenced with immunoSEQ multiplex PCR; TCRdb's copy has only in-frame clones and lacks some. The sample lists fewer than 150,000 clones, roughly 80% occurring once. The sequenced sample was PBMCs, obtained after 24 months of ibrutinib treatment. These receptor sequences come from a human donor with chronic lymphocytic leukemia. Each CDR3 is given with its conserved first and last residue. Size is omitted from some rows. Given values are once, few, many or a class for expanded clones.

length: 15; size: NA; V: TRBV11-2; CDR3: CASSLTSGVNNEQFF
length: 14; size: NA; V: TRBV7-2; CDR3: CASSFRTGGYEQYF
length: 13; size: NA; V: TRBV21-1; CDR3: CASSKERIGELFF
length: 11; size: few; V: TRBV28; CDR3: CASSSRTDYTF
length: 13; size: NA; V: TRBV11-2; CDR3: CASSLKGDTEAFF
length: 15; size: NA; V: TRBV7-6; CDR3: CASSLGQGLNTEAFF
length: 12; size: NA; V: TRBV30; CDR3: CAWDREGDTQYF
length: 16; size: NA; V: TRBV2; CDR3: CASSRLGTTNTGELFF
length: 12; size: once; V: TRBV6-5; CDR3: CASRRRNTEAFF
length: 14; size: NA; V: TRBV27; CDR3: CASTKGFGGETQYF
length: 13; size: NA; V: TRBV30; CDR3: CAWSGDRGEKLFF
length: 15; size: once; V: TRBV4-1; CDR3: CASSHSGQGGNTIYF
length: 13; size: few; V: TRBV6-6; CDR3: CASAAASTDTQYF
length: 14; size: NA; V: TRBV30; CDR3: CAWSGAGGFYGYTF
length: 14; size: NA; V: TRBV9; CDR3: CASSVIQGESGYTF
length: 15; size: NA; V: TRBV5-4; CDR3: CASRHGTENNEKLFF
length: 16; size: NA; V: TRBV18; CDR3: CASSPPGRGRGNEQFF
length: 14; size: NA; V: TRBV2; CDR3: CAIGRGQSQETQYF
length: 17; size: NA; V: TRBV9; CDR3: CASSPGTGIGHTDTQYF
length: 14; size: NA; V: TRBV6-1; CDR3: CASSRQGTNYGYTF
length: 16; size: NA; V: TRBV5-6; CDR3: CASSLSGKGTNEKLFF
length: 16; size: NA; V: TRBV7-3; CDR3: CASSASASGGNNEQFF
length: 16; size: NA; V: TRBV6-1; CDR3: CASSDPWEGGHYGYTF
length: 15; size: NA; V: TRBV7-8; CDR3: CASRPLDRTKETQYF
length: 15; size: few; V: TRBV6-5; CDR3: CASGGWTGVNSPLHF
length: 13; size: NA; V: TRBV7-6; CDR3: CASSLATGEKLFF
length: 18; size: NA; V: TRBV4-3; CDR3: CASSQEVLGATINSPLHF
length: 12; size: NA; V: TRBV7-2; CDR3: CASSLEGRGVGF
length: 16; size: NA; V: TRBV14; CDR3: CARTWPSGGGTDTQYF
length: 20; size: NA; V: TRBV5-4; CDR3: CASSYIRGGQLGFANEKLFF
length: 13; size: NA; V: TRBV5-4; CDR3: CASSLVSGETQYF
length: 13; size: NA; V: TRBV7-3; CDR3: CASSPVGGSEQFF
length: 14; size: NA; V: TRBV7-2; CDR3: CASSPDRGDYGYTF
length: 15; size: NA; V: TRBV6-6; CDR3: CASSYGGGAWETQYF
length: 12; size: NA; V: TRBV6-4; CDR3: CASSDHDQPQHF
length: 13; size: NA; V: TRBV6-5; CDR3: CASSPGYRSPLHF
length: 13; size: NA; V: TRBV14; CDR3: CASSQDFIPRVSF
length: 15; size: NA; V: TRBV6-5; CDR3: CASSLNPGPRETQYF
length: 16; size: once; V: TRBV5-1; CDR3: CASSRGRGAQPETQYF
length: 15; size: NA; V: TRBV5-4; CDR3: CASSPEALSYNEQFF
length: 13; size: NA; V: TRBV5-6; CDR3: CASSYSSYYEQYF
length: 15; size: NA; V: TRBV7-2; CDR3: CASSVGGRFPNGYTF
length: 13; size: NA; V: TRBV29-1; CDR3: CSVGGGGTYGYTF
length: 16; size: NA; V: TRBV19; CDR3: CASSRGQTPPNYGYTF
length: 18; size: NA; V: TRBV5-1; CDR3: CASSLKSGGAGRADTQYF
length: 13; size: NA; V: TRBV19; CDR3: CASSSTGNEKLFF
length: 14; size: NA; V: TRBV27; CDR3: CASSFQLARHEQYF
length: 15; size: NA; V: TRBV2; CDR3: CASSVRQGSTGELFF
length: 14; size: NA; V: TRBV5-6; CDR3: CASSIRDRSYGYTF
length: 14; size: few; V: TRBV10-3; CDR3: CAIGKDSHNSPLHF